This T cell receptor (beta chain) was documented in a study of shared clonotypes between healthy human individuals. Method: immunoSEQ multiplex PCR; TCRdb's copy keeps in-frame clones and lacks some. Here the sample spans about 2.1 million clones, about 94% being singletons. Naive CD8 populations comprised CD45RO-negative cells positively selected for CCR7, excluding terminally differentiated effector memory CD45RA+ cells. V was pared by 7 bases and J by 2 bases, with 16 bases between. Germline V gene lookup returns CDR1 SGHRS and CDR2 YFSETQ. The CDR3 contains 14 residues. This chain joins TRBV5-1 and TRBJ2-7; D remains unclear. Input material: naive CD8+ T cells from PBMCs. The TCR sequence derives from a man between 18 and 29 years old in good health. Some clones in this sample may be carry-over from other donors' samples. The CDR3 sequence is CASGSGRDPYEQYF. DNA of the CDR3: TGCGCCAGCGGCTCCGGTAGAGACCCCTACGAGCAGTACTTC.